The source of this T cell receptor (beta chain) is a study of blood T cell repertoires in COVID-19. Repertoires were generated with immunoSEQ multiplex PCR, while TCRdb's copy carries only in-frame clones and drops some. The sample carries some 53,000 clones, roughly 88% recorded once. The CDR3 consists of 18 residues. Trimming took off 5 bases at V and 0 bases at J, with 20 bases between the two ends. Germline V gene sequence: CDR1 MDHEN, CDR2 SYDVKM. Material: peripheral blood. This TCR derives from a human donor in a cohort sampled during active COVID-19. V usage is TRBV28 and J usage is TRBJ2-4, with D possibly TRBD1 on 6 matching bases. The DNA for the CDR3 is TGTGCCAGCAGTACTCCGTTGAGGGGGATTCTAGCCAAAAACATTCAGTACTTC. This sequence encodes CASSTPLRGILAKNIQYF.